This T cell receptor (beta chain) came from a study of blood T cell repertoires in COVID-19. Overall study: From T cells, B-cell-depleted T cells, or PBMCs came the material, which was cDNA or gDNA.

Only in-frame clones appear in the TCRdb table, and some are missing; sequencing was by immunoSEQ multiplex PCR. The repertoire holds some 150,000 clones, with around 79% as singletons. Germline CDR1 and CDR2: SGHAT and FQNNGV. CDR3 length: 13 amino acids. V was clipped by 5 bases and J by 4 bases, with 11 bases between them. The clonotype originates from a woman in her 70s with COVID-19, enrolled during active disease. V is TRBV11-2 and J is TRBJ1-1; D is possibly TRBD1 (6 bases). Sequences were obtained from peripheral blood. This CDR3 is CASSTGIGTEAFF. In nucleotides, the CDR3 is TGTGCCAGCAGCACAGGGATCGGCACTGAAGCTTTCTTT.